This entry concerns a single T cell receptor beta chain. These data belong to a study of T cell responses to AZD1222 COVID-19 vaccine. Study background: Pooled samples include second doses given at about 4 or 12 weeks.

Repertoires were generated with immunoSEQ multiplex PCR, while TCRdb's copy carries only in-frame clones and drops some. Altogether about 140,000 clones are present, over 75% being singletons, with the ten largest covering about 4.8%. Germline V lookup: CDR1 LGHDT, CDR2 YNNKEL (reference sequence). Trimming removed 2 bases from V and 4 bases from J, with 8 bases in between. The CDR3 covers 13 residues. This clonotype was sampled from an adult in good health. The input for sequencing was peripheral blood, taken on day 0 of AZD1222 vaccination. The V gene is TRBV3-1 (or the pseudogene TRBV3-2), the J gene TRBJ1-1, with D unresolved. The CDR3 nucleotides are TGTGCCAGCAGCCAATTCTCGGGCACTGAAGCTTTCTTT. It codes for CASSQFSGTEAFF.